These 26 T cell receptor beta chains were sequenced from one sample in a study of T cells after yellow fever vaccination. TCRdb reprocessed the 5' RACE reads via MiXCR and lists one record per CDR3 protein. Seen here are hundreds of thousands of distinct CDR3 sequences, roughly an eighth observed once, and the top ten hold 15%. The sequencing here drew on PBMCs, taken on the day of the yellow fever booster vaccination. These receptors were taken from a young man who received the YFV17D yellow fever vaccine.

There are many counts of this clonotype. The V gene is TRBV4-3, the J gene TRBJ2-7, with 7 positions matching TRBD2. J gave up 2 bases and V 0 bases, and 4 bases lay outside the gene matches. CDR1 is LGHNA and CDR2 is YSLEER in the germline V gene. This CDR3 spans 15 amino acids. CDR3 sequence: CASSQELAPAYEQYF. The CDR3 nucleotides read TGCGCCAGCAGCCAAGAACTAGCGCCAGCCTACGAGCAGTACTTC.

V is TRBV7-9 and J is TRBJ2-3; 11 positions agree with TRBD1. This CDR3 comprises 14 residues. Germline V gene sequence: CDR1 SEHNR, CDR2 FQNEAQ (reference sequence). V gave up 6 bases and J gave up 4 bases; unmatched junction bases: 3. The CDR3 loop reads CASRGQGDADTQYF. The CDR3 DNA sequence: TGTGCCAGCAGGGGACAGGGGGATGCAGATACGCAGTATTTT.

This clonotype has only a few counts. This chain uses TRBV12-3 or TRBV12-4 with TRBJ2-3; D gene unclear. The CDR3 spans 14 residues. The V gene lost 1 base and the J gene lost 6 bases, with 11 bases spanning the gap. Here the CDR3 reads CASSLVQSADTQYF. The DNA for the CDR3 is TGTGCCAGCAGTTTAGTCCAGAGCGCGGATACGCAGTATTTT.

The J gene is TRBJ1-6, the V gene TRBV20-1; D ambiguous. V was shortened by 0 bases and J by 4 bases, with 19 bases between the two germline ends. Germline V lookup: CDR1 DFQATT, CDR2 SNEGSKA (reference sequence). This CDR3 spans 18 amino acids. CDR3 in amino acids: CSARDRPGGIRYNSPLHF. DNA for the CDR3: TGCAGTGCTAGAGACAGACCAGGCGGAATCCGTTATAATTCACCCCTCCACTTT.

The rearrangement joins TRBV21-1 to TRBJ2-4; the tabulated D call, TRBD1, remains unverified against the DNA. TRBV21-1 is marked as a pseudogene. The CDR3 runs 15 residues. The CDR3 DNA reads TGTGCCAGCAGCCTATTGAGGGGGCCCAAAAACATTCAGTACTTC. Amino acid sequence: CASSLLRGPKNIQYF.

This clonotype turned up a few times. The J gene is TRBJ2-1, the V gene TRBV11-2; D is undetermined. Trimming pared 5 bases from V and 6 bases from J, leaving 11 bases between. Per germline, CDR1 SGHAT and CDR2 FQNNGV. The CDR3 length is 13 residues. The CDR3, as DNA: TGTGCCAGCAGCCCCCTCGGGCCCAATGAGCAGTTCTTC. It is translated as CASSPLGPNEQFF.

The table lists this clonotype with a few counts. This rearrangement joins TRBV7-3 to TRBJ2-2; D remains unclear. V shed 7 bases and J shed 5 bases, with 20 bases lying between them. The CDR3 consists of 16 residues. Looked up from germline, CDR1 is SGHTA and CDR2 is FQGTGA. The DNA for the CDR3 is TGTGCCAGCACCTTGGGCCCAGACGGGCCAACCGGGGAGCTGTTTTTT. Translating gives CASTLGPDGPTGELFF.

The chain combines TRBV27 with TRBJ1-5; D ambiguous. Trimming pared 8 bases from V and 4 bases from J, leaving 9 bases between. This CDR3 comprises 12 residues. The germline V gene has CDR1 MNHEY and CDR2 SMNVEV (reference sequence). The CDR3 is CASGDGNQPQHF. CDR3 coding DNA: TGTGCCAGCGGAGATGGGAATCAGCCCCAGCATTTT.

The CDR3 region has the DNA TGTGCCAGTAGTATCTTACGGGGCAATGAGCAGTTCTTC. This codes for CASSILRGNEQFF. This rearrangement joins TRBV19 to TRBJ2-1; maybe TRBD2 (5 bases). The CDR3 totals 13 residues. V was trimmed by 3 bases and J by 6 bases, leaving 9 bases between them. CDR1 is LNHDA, CDR2 SQIVND, per germline (reference sequence).

This chain links TRBV19 with TRBJ2-7; 10 bases are a match to TRBD2. Losses at the gene ends were 5 bases for V and 3 bases for J; bases not matched to a gene: 4. The CDR3 extends over 14 amino acids. CDR1 and CDR2 from the germline V gene are LNHDA and SQIVND (reference sequence). The CDR3 protein is CASSRASGSYEQYF. Here the CDR3 DNA reads TGTGCCAGTAGTCGGGCTAGCGGGAGCTACGAGCAGTACTTC.

This clonotype came up a few times. The chain combines TRBV5-1 with TRBJ1-2; 7 bases fit TRBD1. This CDR3 has 13 amino acids. V shed 2 bases, J shed 7 bases, and the junction held 5 bases outside the gene matches. Per the germline V gene, CDR1 is SGHRS and CDR2 is YFSETQ. This chain's CDR3 is CASSFGQEAGYTF. Written as DNA, the CDR3 is TGCGCCAGCAGCTTTGGACAGGAGGCTGGCTACACCTTC.

This clonotype was seen only a few times. The CDR3 region has the DNA TGTGCCAGCAGCCTGGGAAGGCTAGCGTCAAGCACAGATACGCAGTATTTT. Its protein product is CASSLGRLASSTDTQYF. This chain connects TRBV25-1 to TRBJ2-3, with D tentatively TRBD2 (6 bases). The CDR3 spans 17 residues. Trimming cost V 6 bases and J 0 bases, with 19 bases left between them. CDR1 and CDR2 from the germline V gene are MGHDK and SYGVNS.

CDR3 protein: CASSYPEGGRVLNEQFF. DNA for the CDR3: TGTGCCAGCAGTTACCCGGAAGGCGGGAGGGTTCTCAATGAGCAGTTCTTC. The rearrangement joins TRBV6-5 to TRBJ2-1; 9 nucleotides agree with TRBD2. This CDR3 is built from 17 residues. V lost 2 bases and J lost 6; bases outside the gene matches: 11. The germline gives CDR1 MNHEY, CDR2 SVGAGI.

V and J are TRBV20-1 and TRBJ1-5; D possibly corresponds to TRBD1 (5 bases). There are 13 residues in the CDR3. Looked up from germline, CDR1 is DFQATT and CDR2 is SNEGSKA (reference sequence). V gave up 4 bases and J gave up 4 bases, with 11 bases separating them. CDR3 nucleotides: TGCAGTGCTACCGGGACCATAAATCAGCCCCAGCATTTT. This translates into CSATGTINQPQHF.

The V and J genes are TRBV5-1 and TRBJ2-5; 7 bases match TRBD2. The CDR3 contains 14 residues. J was trimmed by 5 bases and V by 0 bases; bases with no gene match: 4. The germline V gene has CDR1 SGHRS and CDR2 YFSETQ. CDR3 sequence: CASSLVREGETQYF. For the CDR3, the DNA is TGCGCCAGCAGCTTGGTGAGGGAGGGCGAGACCCAGTACTTC. Full variable domain (remainder filled in from reference TRBV5-1 and TRBJ2-5): KAGVTQTPRYLIKTRGQQVTLSCSPISGHRSVSWYQQTPGQGLQFLFEYFSETQRNKGNFPGRFSGRQFSNSRSEMNVSTLELGDSALYLCASSLVREGETQYFGPGTRLLVL.

This clonotype was seen only a few times. The gene calls are TRBV4-2 and TRBJ2-1; D unresolved. V lost 10 bases and J 3 bases, leaving 31 bases between the germline ends. The CDR3 is made up of 19 amino acids. Germline V CDR1 and CDR2: LGHNA, YNFKEQ. This CDR3 reads CATHSMTTKVSPVYNEQFF. The CDR3 DNA follows: TGTGCCACCCACTCGATGACAACCAAAGTCTCTCCAGTCTACAATGAGCAGTTCTTC.

This clonotype has a handful of counts. V is TRBV10-1 and J is TRBJ2-3; tentative D call: TRBD2 (7 bases). This CDR3 spans 13 amino acids. Germline CDR1 WNHNN, CDR2 SYGVQD (reference sequence). Deletions cut 3 bases from V and 6 bases from J, with 10 bases between. The CDR3 spells CASSDRGADTQYF. The CDR3 DNA reads as TGCGCCAGCAGTGATCGGGGGGCGGATACGCAGTATTTT.

This clonotype appeared a few times. The chain's CDR3 is CATSDRVTYEQYF. The CDR3 DNA sequence: TGTGCCACCAGTGACAGAGTCACCTACGAGCAGTACTTC. This rearrangement joins TRBV15 to TRBJ2-7, with D possibly matching TRBD1 (5 bases). The V end was cut by 6 bases, the J end by 2 bases, with 11 bases between. The CDR3 extends over 13 amino acids. Looked up from germline, CDR1 is LNHNV and CDR2 is YYDKDF (reference sequence).

This clonotype was seen more than once but under ten times. The chain employs TRBV27 and TRBJ2-1, with TRBD2 matching over 9 bases. Germline CDR1 is MNHEY and CDR2 is SMNVEV (reference sequence). The CDR3 consists of 15 residues. After removal of 8 bases from V and 0 bases from J, the junction contained 5 bases not matched to a gene. CDR3 sequence (DNA): TGTGCCAGCGGGGGGACTAGCCTCTCCTACAATGAGCAGTTCTTC. Amino acids: CASGGTSLSYNEQFF.

This clonotype has more than one count but fewer than ten. The chain employs TRBV6-5 and TRBJ1-1; D possibly corresponds to TRBD1 (6 bases). The CDR3 totals 13 residues. Germline CDR1 is MNHEY and CDR2 is SVGAGI. Trimming stripped 8 bases from V and 0 bases from J, with 10 bases between. The CDR3 DNA sequence: TGTGCCAGCGGACAGCTCATGAACACTGAAGCTTTCTTT. Its translation is CASGQLMNTEAFF.

At least ten counts were recorded for this clonotype. This chain joins TRBV6-2 or TRBV6-3 and TRBJ2-2; D perhaps matches TRBD1 (6 bases). Trimming cost V 5 bases and J 7 bases, with 23 bases left between them. CDR3 size: 17 residues. CDR1 and CDR2 (germline): MNHEY, SVGEGT. Here the CDR3 reads CASSIHQQTGPLGELFF. CDR3 bases: TGTGCCAGCAGTATACACCAACAAACAGGGCCCCTCGGGGAGCTGTTTTTT.

The chain uses TRBV15 and TRBJ1-2; D remains unclear. The CDR3 is 14 amino acids. Trimming took 0 bases from V and 4 from J, leaving 9 bases between them. Germline V CDR1 and CDR2: LNHNV, YYDKDF (reference sequence). The CDR3 reads CATSRDEGGYGYTF. For the CDR3, the DNA is TGTGCCACCAGCAGAGATGAGGGCGGCTATGGCTACACCTTC.

V and J are TRBV20-1 and TRBJ2-7; 15 positions match TRBD2. The germline CDR1 and CDR2 sequences are DFQATT and SNEGSKA (reference sequence). The CDR3 is 16 amino acids. CDR3 residues: CRVDGGTSGRPYEQYF. The CDR3 nucleotides read TGCAGAGTTGACGGTGGGACTAGCGGGAGGCCCTACGAGCAGTACTTC.

The V and J genes are TRBV5-1 and TRBJ2-1, with 11 bases identical to TRBD1. The ends lost 4 bases at V and 1 base at J; junction bases unmatched: 10. The germline V gene has CDR1 SGHRS and CDR2 YFSETQ. The CDR3 spans 18 residues. The CDR3: CASSQIPGQGVSYNEQFF. The CDR3 DNA is TGCGCCAGCAGCCAAATTCCGGGACAGGGGGTTTCCTACAATGAGCAGTTCTTC.

The genes are TRBV27 and TRBJ2-7; perhaps TRBD2 as D (5 bases). Germline V gives CDR1 MNHEY, CDR2 SMNVEV (reference sequence). Deletions cut 3 bases from V and 2 bases from J, with 14 bases between. This CDR3 has 15 residues. As DNA, the CDR3 is TGTGCCAGCAGTTTCCGGGCGGGTGGAACCTACGAGCAGTACTTC. Amino acids: CASSFRAGGTYEQYF.

V usage is TRBV4-2 and J usage is TRBJ1-5, with D maybe TRBD1 (6 bases). CDR1 and CDR2 from the germline V gene are LGHNA and YNFKEQ. Trimming stripped 4 bases from V and 1 base from J, with 17 bases between. The CDR3 covers 17 residues. The CDR3 region is CASSRTGGTKSNQPQHF. DNA for the CDR3: TGTGCCAGCAGCCGAACGGGGGGGACAAAAAGCAATCAGCCCCAGCATTTT.